Listed below are T cell receptor beta chains from one sample, sequenced in a study of molecular identifiers for immune sequencing clone quantification. TCRdb re-called the PCR reads with MiXCR, one entry per CDR3 protein. The repertoire consists of around 460,000 distinct CDR3 sequences, with 25% occurring once and the leading ten covering around 0.78%. The material sequenced was naive CD8+ T cells from blood, with Jurkat cell RNA spiked in. The receptors were sampled from a human donor in good health. Some libraries in this study had Jurkat cell RNA spiked in. The CDR3 runs from the conserved cysteine through the conserved F or W. D genes are given only for firm matches. Only part of the rows carry a size: once, few, many, or a class if the clone is expanded.

V	J	D	size	DNA	CDR3
TRBV2	TRBJ1-1	-	-	TGTGCCCTCCGGGGCACTGAAGCTTTCTTT	CALRGTEAFF
TRBV3-1	TRBJ2-3	-	few	TGTGCCAGCAGCCAAGTTTCACTAGCCGGAGATACGCAGTATTTT	CASSQVSLAGDTQYF
TRBV27	TRBJ2-7	TRBD1	-	TGTGCCAGCAGTCCCTCCAGGGACAGTCGCGAGCAGTACTTC	CASSPSRDSREQYF
TRBV6-5	TRBJ2-5	TRBD2	many	TGTGCCAGCAGTGAAGGACTAGCGGGAGAAGAGACCCAGTACTTC	CASSEGLAGEETQYF
TRBV28	TRBJ2-7	-	few	TGTGCCAGCAGTACGTGGGAGGGGGAATCGGGCGAGCAGTACTTC	CASSTWEGESGEQYF
TRBV12-3/TRBV12-4	TRBJ2-5	-	-	TGTGCCAGCAGTTTAATTCCCGGGGGCGTGGAGACCCAGTACTTC	CASSLIPGGVETQYF
TRBV5-8	TRBJ2-5	-	many	TGTGCCAGCAGCTTAGCGGAACTTGCGACCCAGTACTTC	CASSLAELATQYF
TRBV4-3	TRBJ2-7	-	many	TGCGCCAGCAGCCTAGGGGCGAGATCCTACGAGCAGTACTTC	CASSLGARSYEQYF
TRBV12-5	TRBJ2-7	-	few	TGTGCTAGTGGTTCGAGGACGGACTCCTACGAGCAGTACTTC	CASGSRTDSYEQYF
TRBV6-2/TRBV6-3	TRBJ2-2	-	-	TGTGCCAGCAGTTATATAAGGGGACGAGCCACCGGGGAGCTGTTTTTT	CASSYIRGRATGELFF
TRBV9	TRBJ1-2	-	-	TGTGCCAGCAGCAGGGATTTTGGCTACACCTTC	CASSRDFGYTF
TRBV19	TRBJ2-1	-	-	TGTGCCAGTAGTATAGGAGGGGGTCTAGGATCCTACAATGAGCAGTTCTTC	CASSIGGGLGSYNEQFF
TRBV7-9	TRBJ1-6	-	many	TGTGCCAGCAGCTTAGCGGGGGTGGACCCACATGGGTCACCCCTCCACTTT	CASSLAGVDPHGSPLHF
TRBV29-1	TRBJ1-1	-	many	TGCAGCGTCAAACGGGCAGGAAGGGAAGCTTTCTTT	CSVKRAGREAFF
TRBV19	TRBJ2-1	-	-	TGTGCCAGTAGTACTAACCACCCACCCTACAATGAGCAGTTCTTC	CASSTNHPPYNEQFF
TRBV7-9	TRBJ2-5	TRBD1	-	TGTGCCAGCAGCTCTGGACAGGGTAATCGGGAGACCCAGTACTTC	CASSSGQGNRETQYF
TRBV9	TRBJ2-1	-	-	TGTGCCAGCAGCCCTCCGACGGGCTCCTACAATGAGCAGTTCTTC	CASSPPTGSYNEQFF
TRBV27	TRBJ2-7	-	few	TGTGCCAGCAGTTTAGGTTCGCTTCATTCCTACGAGCAGTACTTC	CASSLGSLHSYEQYF
TRBV6-2/TRBV6-3	TRBJ2-2	TRBD1	many	TGTGCCAGCAGTTACGGGACAGCCGGGGAGCTGTTTTTT	CASSYGTAGELFF
TRBV4-1	TRBJ1-1	-	-	TGCGCCAGCAGCCCAACCACGGGGATTCCTGAAGCTTTCTTT	CASSPTTGIPEAFF
TRBV28	TRBJ2-7	-	-	TGTGCCAGCAGCAAGGGGGTACCCTCCTCCTACGAGCAGTACTTC	CASSKGVPSSYEQYF
TRBV12-3/TRBV12-4	TRBJ1-4	-	many	TGTGCCAGCAGTTCATCAAACCTAGAAAAACTGTTTTTT	CASSSSNLEKLFF
TRBV7-2	TRBJ2-5	-	-	TGTGCCAGCAGCAAGGGACCCCTGTTAGAGACCCAGTACTTC	CASSKGPLLETQYF
TRBV6-2/TRBV6-3	TRBJ2-1	-	few	TGTGCCAGCAGTCTCCTATTAGTCGATGAGCAGTTCTTC	CASSLLLVDEQFF
TRBV30	TRBJ1-6	-	once	TGTGCCTGGAGTGTAAATCATCTAGAGTCACCCCTCCACTTT	CAWSVNHLESPLHF
TRBV6-5	TRBJ1-1	TRBD1	-	TGTGCCAGCAATATTCTCGGACAGGACAGGACTGAAGCTTTCTTT	CASNILGQDRTEAFF
TRBV9	TRBJ1-1	-	few	TGTGCCAGCAGCTCTAGACCGACGGCCTATAATCGGGAAGCTTTCTTT	CASSSRPTAYNREAFF
TRBV28	TRBJ1-5	TRBD1	few	TGTGCCAGCAGTGGACAGGGGGGATATCAGCCCCAGCATTTT	CASSGQGGYQPQHF
TRBV2	TRBJ2-3	TRBD2	many	TGTGCCAGCAGGATCAAGCGGGAGCCCACAGATACGCAGTATTTT	CASRIKREPTDTQYF
TRBV7-8	TRBJ1-5	TRBD1	-	TGTGCCAGCAGCTTAGAGGTTCAGGGGGCAGGTCAGCCCCAGCATTTT	CASSLEVQGAGQPQHF
TRBV30	TRBJ1-6	-	few	TGTGCCTGGAGGACCGGACCAAACTATAATTCACCCCTCCACTTT	CAWRTGPNYNSPLHF
TRBV7-9	TRBJ2-5	-	-	TGTGCCAGCAGCCCTCGACAGGCGTTGTACCAAGAGACCCAGTACTTC	CASSPRQALYQETQYF
TRBV2	TRBJ2-1	-	-	TGTGCCAGCAGTGGTGGCGGCCTTGGGCAGTTCTTC	CASSGGGLGQFF
TRBV27	TRBJ2-5	TRBD1	many	TGTGCCAGCAGCCCGATGGACAGGGTTTACGAGACCCAGTACTTC	CASSPMDRVYETQYF
TRBV19	TRBJ2-3	-	many	TGTGCCAGTAGTATTGGAGAAGATACGCAGTATTTT	CASSIGEDTQYF
TRBV4-1	TRBJ2-7	TRBD2	-	TGCGCCAGCAGCCAAGAAACCCAGCGGGGATTAAGCTCCTACGAGCAGTACTTC	CASSQETQRGLSSYEQYF
TRBV4-3	TRBJ1-5	-	many	TGCGCCAGCAGCCAAGACATATACAATCAGCCCCAGCATTTT	CASSQDIYNQPQHF